A single sample is the source of the 26 T cell receptor beta chains below, sequenced in a study of regulatory T cells in long-lasting Graves disease. Sequencing libraries for TCR beta were prepared with iRepertoire HTBI primers and Arm-PCR of CDR3 regions. MiXCR, applied by TCRdb to the multiplex PCR reads, yields one record per CDR3 protein. The sample comprises about 330,000 distinct CDR3 sequences, about 17% of which are singletons, and 20% rests with the top ten. Time point indicated: newly diagnosed GD, antithyroid drugs for less than 3 months. PBMC RNA was the source of the TCR library. These data were also reused for a study on T cells in Graves' hyperthyroidism and ophthalmopathy.

Sequenced here: peripheral blood mononuclear cells (PBMCs), sampled at new diagnosis, from a patient treated with antithyroid drugs. These receptor sequences come from a woman between 18 and 29 years old with Graves disease.

This clonotype was detected ten times or more. V is TRBV14 and J is TRBJ2-1, with 10 bases identical to TRBD2. CDR1 is SGHDN, CDR2 FVKESK, per germline. V shed 1 base and J 3 bases; nucleotides not matched to a gene: 3. The CDR3 has 16 residues. The CDR3: CASSQGGLADYNEQFF. The CDR3, as DNA: TGTGCCAGCAGCCAAGGCGGACTAGCGGACTACAATGAGCAGTTCTTC.

The V call is TRBV5-1, the J call TRBJ2-7, with D tentatively TRBD2 (5 bases). V lost 4 bases and J lost 2, with 13 bases in between. The CDR3 has 14 amino acids. The germline V gene encodes CDR1 SGHRS and CDR2 YFSETQ. As DNA, the CDR3 is TGCGCCAGCAGCCTTGGACTTACGACCTACGAGCAGTACTTC. Amino acid sequence: CASSLGLTTYEQYF. The complete variable domain, with remaining parts taken from reference TRBV5-1 and TRBJ2-7, reads KAGVTQTPRYLIKTRGQQVTLSCSPISGHRSVSWYQQTPGQGLQFLFEYFSETQRNKGNFPGRFSGRQFSNSRSEMNVSTLELGDSALYLCASSLGLTTYEQYFGPGTRLTVT.

This clonotype was counted at least ten times. The chain uses TRBV6-1 and TRBJ2-7; no clear D. CDR3 length: 13 amino acids. V was clipped by 6 bases and J by 0 bases, with 9 bases between them. Germline assignment: CDR1 MNHNS and CDR2 SASEGT. CDR3 loop: CASRVVLSYEQYF. CDR3 in DNA: TGTGCCAGCAGAGTAGTCCTCTCCTACGAGCAGTACTTC.

This clonotype has ten or more counts. The chain combines TRBV2 with TRBJ2-3; D gene uncertain. With 4 bases removed from V and 7 bases from J, the gap between germline ends came to 12 bases. In germline, CDR1 is SNHLY, CDR2 FYNNEI. This CDR3 region has 13 residues. In nucleotides, the CDR3 is TGTGCCAGCAGTGTTTTACTGATTAATACGCAGTATTTT. It is translated as CASSVLLINTQYF.

This clonotype was picked up many times. The V gene is TRBV6-2 or TRBV6-3, the J gene TRBJ2-7; no firm D call. The V end lost 7 bases, the J end lost 6 bases, and 22 bases lay between the germline ends. This CDR3 spans 15 amino acids. From germline, CDR1 is MNHEY and CDR2 SVGEGT. In DNA form, the CDR3 reads TGTGCCAGCACCGCCTCGACTGGTGCGCTGGTCGAGCAGTACTTC. Its protein product is CASTASTGALVEQYF.

The gene calls are TRBV28 and TRBJ1-6, with D maybe TRBD1 (5 bases). Per germline, CDR1 MDHEN and CDR2 SYDVKM. Between the trimmed V and J ends, which lost 3 bases and 13 bases, there was a span of 16 bases. This CDR3 spans 14 amino acids. DNA of the CDR3: TGTGCCAGCAGTTTCGGGGGGGGGGTGGTGCCCCTCCACTTT. Translation gives CASSFGGGVVPLHF.

This clonotype was detected ten times or more. The rearrangement uses TRBV3-1 and TRBJ2-5, with 14 bases matching TRBD2. Trimming removed 3 bases from V and 2 bases from J; junction bases left unmatched: 2. The CDR3 covers 16 residues. Germline CDR1 and CDR2: LGHDT and YNNKEL (reference sequence). DNA of the CDR3: TGTGCCAGCAGCCACGGGACTAGCGGGGGACAAGAGACCCAGTACTTC. It yields the protein CASSHGTSGGQETQYF.

This clonotype was detected only a few times. This chain connects TRBV28 to TRBJ2-4; D is perhaps TRBD1 (6 bases). This CDR3 comprises 12 residues. Germline-derived CDR1 and CDR2 are MDHEN and SYDVKM. With 5 bases removed from V and 9 bases from J, the gap between germline ends came to 11 bases. In DNA form, the CDR3 reads TGTGCCAGCAGTCAGGGGCAAGGCATTCAGTACTTC. This gives the protein CASSQGQGIQYF.

This clonotype was observed a handful of times. This chain joins TRBV20-1 and TRBJ2-2, with D tentatively TRBD2 (6 bases). V gave up 1 base and J gave up 1 base, with 19 bases separating them. CDR3 length: 18 amino acids. CDR1 is DFQATT, CDR2 SNEGSKA, per germline (reference sequence). DNA for the CDR3: TGCAGTGCTAGAGTGGCCGGGGCGACTAGAATGAACACCGGGGAGCTGTTTTTT. Amino acid sequence: CSARVAGATRMNTGELFF.

This clonotype was counted between two and nine times. This could be a read error, since a much larger clone is one nucleotide away. The rearrangement uses TRBV5-1 and TRBJ2-3; 9 nucleotides match TRBD1. Germline V CDR1 and CDR2: SGHRS, YFSETQ. The CDR3 totals 15 residues. The CDR3 DNA reads TGCGCCAGCGGCTTGACAGGGGGGAGCACAGATACGCAGTATTTT. This translates into CASGLTGGSTDTQYF.

This clonotype was seen at least ten times. The chain is built from TRBV11-2 and TRBJ2-3, with D tentatively TRBD1 (6 bases). CDR1 and CDR2 from the germline V gene are SGHAT and FQNNGV. Between the trimmed V and J ends, which lost 5 bases and 0 bases, there was a span of 15 bases. The CDR3 is 16 residues long. CDR3 bases: TGTGCCAGCAGCCCAGGGGTACGAACTAGCACAGATACGCAGTATTTT. It encodes CASSPGVRTSTDTQYF.

The CDR3 bases are TGTGCCAGTAGTATAAGGTCGGAGCGGGGGGGCGCGAACACCGGGGAGCTGTTTTTT. It is translated as CASSIRSERGGANTGELFF. This chain joins TRBV19 and TRBJ2-2; 10 bases align to TRBD2. J was trimmed by 0 bases and V by 2 bases; bases with no gene match: 9. This CDR3 has 19 residues. Germline assignment: CDR1 LNHDA and CDR2 SQIVND (reference sequence).

This clonotype has at least ten counts. The CDR3 nucleotides read TGTGCCAGCAGAGAGACTAGCGGGAGGGCCCTCGTAGATACGCAGTATTTT. Translation gives CASRETSGRALVDTQYF. V usage is TRBV2 and J usage is TRBJ2-3; 14 bases agree with TRBD2. CDR3 length: 17 amino acids. CDR1 and CDR2 from the germline V gene are SNHLY and FYNNEI. V lost 6 bases to trimming and J lost 5 bases; unmatched junction nucleotides: 10.

The table lists this clonotype with many counts. The rearrangement joins TRBV3-1 to TRBJ1-1, with no clear D. The length of the CDR3 is 11 residues. The V and J ends lost 1 base and 8 bases respectively, with 5 bases between them. The germline V gene encodes CDR1 LGHDT and CDR2 YNNKEL (reference sequence). CDR3 region: CASSQGREAFF. The DNA of the CDR3 is TGTGCCAGCAGCCAAGGCCGAGAAGCTTTCTTT.

The chain employs TRBV6-5 and TRBJ2-2; 8 nucleotides agree with TRBD1. Germline trimming cut 0 bases from V and 4 bases from J; bases unmatched to any gene: 7. CDR3 size: 17 residues. Germline V gene lookup returns CDR1 MNHEY and CDR2 SVGAGI. CDR3: CASSYSLQGASTGELFF. DNA of the CDR3: TGTGCCAGCAGTTACTCGCTGCAGGGGGCTAGCACCGGGGAGCTGTTTTTT.

The chain recombines TRBV5-4 with TRBJ1-2; D might be TRBD1 (5 bases). The CDR3 consists of 15 residues. Germline assignment: CDR1 SGHNT and CDR2 YYREEE (reference sequence). V lost 5 bases, J lost 5 bases, and 19 bases lay in between. The CDR3 DNA sequence: TGTGCCAGCAGGCGGGGCAGGGCTGGTCTATATGGCTACACCTTC. This codes for CASRRGRAGLYGYTF.

In its sample, this clonotype was seen many times. Just one base apart from a much larger clone, this may be a read error. The rearrangement links TRBV3-1 to TRBJ2-1; a weak D match, TRBD2 (5 bases). The V end lost 1 base, the J end lost 0 bases, and 7 bases lay between the germline ends. Germline V lookup: CDR1 LGHDT, CDR2 YNNKEL (reference sequence). The CDR3 totals 15 residues. The CDR3 protein is CASSQAGSSYNEQFF. Here the CDR3 DNA reads TGTGCCAGCAGCCAAGCGGGGAGCTCCTACAATGAGCAGTTCTTC.

The chain employs TRBV7-9 and TRBJ2-4, with 8 bases lining up with TRBD2. CDR3 size: 16 residues. The germline CDR1 and CDR2 sequences are SEHNR and FQNEAQ (reference sequence). V was clipped by 5 bases and J by 0 bases; unmatched bases: 6. CDR3 in DNA: TGTGCCAGCAGCCCCGGGGGGGGATTAGCCAAAAACATTCAGTACTTC. Translated, it gives CASSPGGGLAKNIQYF.

Turning to this clonotype: A much larger clone differs from this one at a single base, so this may be a read error. The chain uses TRBV15 and TRBJ2-3, with D perhaps matching TRBD2 (6 bases). Germline V gene data show CDR1 as LNHNV and CDR2 as YYDKDF (reference sequence). The CDR3 contains 14 residues. CDR3 sequence: CATSLGTSTETQYF. CDR3 nucleotides: TGTGCCACCAGCCTAGGCACTAGCACAGAAACGCAGTATTTT. The full variable domain, completed using reference TRBV15 and TRBJ2-3, is DAMVIQNPRYQVTQFGKPVTLSCSQTLNHNVMYWYQQKSSQAPKLLFHYYDKDFNNEADTPDNFQSRRPNTSFCFLDIRSPGLGDTAMYLCATSLGTSTETQYFGPGTRLTVL.

This clonotype was detected ten times or more. The chain links TRBV30 to TRBJ2-1; D may be TRBD2 (6 bases). The CDR3 has 17 residues. The germline V and J ends were trimmed by 0 bases and 3 bases, with 18 bases remaining between them. Germline CDR1 is GTSNPN and CDR2 is SVGIG (reference sequence). As DNA, the CDR3 is TGTGCCTGGAGTGTACTAGGAGGGTTGGTACACTACAATGAGCAGTTCTTC. Protein sequence: CAWSVLGGLVHYNEQFF.

In this sample, this clonotype turned up many times. DNA of the CDR3: TGTGCCAGCAGACTAACCTCCGCCGAGCAGTACTTC. Amino acids: CASRLTSAEQYF. The rearrangement uses TRBV28 and TRBJ2-7; no definite D call. The CDR3 has 12 amino acids. CDR1 MDHEN and CDR2 SYDVKM come from the germline V gene. V shed 6 bases and J shed 6 bases, with 12 bases lying between them. The whole variable domain, remainder taken from reference TRBV28 and TRBJ2-7, is DVKVTQSSRYLVKRTGEKVFLECVQDMDHENMFWYRQDPGLGLRLIYFSYDVKMKEKGDIPEGYSVSREKKERFSLILESASTNQTSMYLCASRLTSAEQYFGPGTRLTVT.

This clonotype was seen ten or more times. The genes are TRBV5-1 and TRBJ2-5; TRBD2 is a possible D gene (5 bases). The CDR3 covers 15 residues. Germline values: CDR1 SGHRS, CDR2 YFSETQ. V was trimmed by 4 bases and J by 4 bases, leaving 17 bases between them. Written as DNA, the CDR3 is TGCGCCAGCAGCCTCGGGAATGCCTACACAGAGACCCAGTACTTC. The encoded protein is CASSLGNAYTETQYF.

This clonotype was observed at least ten times. The chain employs TRBV28 and TRBJ2-2, with 13 bases that match TRBD2. The CDR3 extends over 17 amino acids. Germline V gene sequence: CDR1 MDHEN, CDR2 SYDVKM. J was trimmed by 1 base and V by 5 bases; bases with no gene match: 4. The CDR3 DNA reads TGTGCCAGCAGTAGGACTAGCGGGGGACAGAACACCGGGGAGCTGTTTTTT. Translated, it gives CASSRTSGGQNTGELFF.

This clonotype was detected only a few times. This chain links TRBV2 with TRBJ1-1; D remains ambiguous. Looked up from germline, CDR1 is SNHLY and CDR2 is FYNNEI. Trimming took 5 bases from V and 1 from J, leaving 14 bases between them. This CDR3 spans 15 amino acids. CDR3 DNA sequence: TGTGCCAGCAGTTTCGTTCCGACCTCGAACACTGAAGCTTTCTTT. Translated, it gives CASSFVPTSNTEAFF.

Many counts were recorded for this clonotype. The chain recombines TRBV2 with TRBJ1-5; D ambiguous. Germline loops: CDR1 SNHLY, CDR2 FYNNEI. V was clipped by 5 bases and J by 7 bases, with 12 bases between them. This CDR3 contains 13 residues. The CDR3 DNA follows: TGTGCCAGCAGTATACATACGGGGCAGCCCCAGCATTTT. It yields the protein CASSIHTGQPQHF. Full variable domain (missing parts from reference TRBV2 and TRBJ1-5): EPEVTQTPSHQVTQMGQEVILRCVPISNHLYFYWYRQILGQKVEFLVSFYNNEISEKSEIFDDQFSVERPDGSNFTLKIRSTKLEDSAMYFCASSIHTGQPQHFGDGTRLSIL.

The table lists this clonotype with many counts. The J gene is TRBJ1-1, the V gene TRBV20-1; no clear D. The germline CDR1 and CDR2 sequences are DFQATT and SNEGSKA (reference sequence). Trimming cost V 2 bases and J 1 base, with 5 bases left between them. The CDR3 length is 12 residues. For the CDR3, the DNA is TGCAGTGCTAGACGGACGAACACTGAAGCTTTCTTT. As protein: CSARRTNTEAFF.